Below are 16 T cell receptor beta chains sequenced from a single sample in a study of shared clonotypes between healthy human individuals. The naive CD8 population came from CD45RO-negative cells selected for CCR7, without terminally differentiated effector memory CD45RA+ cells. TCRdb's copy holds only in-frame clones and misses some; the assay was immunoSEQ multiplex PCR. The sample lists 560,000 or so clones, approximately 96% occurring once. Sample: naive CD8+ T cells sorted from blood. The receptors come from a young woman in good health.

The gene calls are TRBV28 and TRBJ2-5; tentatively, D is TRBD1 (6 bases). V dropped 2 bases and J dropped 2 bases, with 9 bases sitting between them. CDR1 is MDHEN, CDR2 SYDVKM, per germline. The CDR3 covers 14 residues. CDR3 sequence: CASSLQGRQETQYF. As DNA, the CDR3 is TGTGCCAGCAGTTTACAGGGGAGACAAGAGACCCAGTACTTC.

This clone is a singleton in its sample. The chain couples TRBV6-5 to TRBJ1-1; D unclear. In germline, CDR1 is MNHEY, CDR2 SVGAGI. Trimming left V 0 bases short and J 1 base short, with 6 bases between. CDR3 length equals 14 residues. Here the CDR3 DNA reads TGTGCCAGCAGTTACTCGAACCCGAACACTGAAGCTTTCTTT. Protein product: CASSYSNPNTEAFF.

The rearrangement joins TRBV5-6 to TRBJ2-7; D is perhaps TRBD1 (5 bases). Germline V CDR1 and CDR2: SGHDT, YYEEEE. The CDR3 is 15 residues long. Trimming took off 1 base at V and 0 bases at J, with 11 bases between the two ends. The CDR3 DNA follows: TGTGCCAGCAGCTTGTATGACAGCAGCTCCTACGAGCAGTACTTC. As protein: CASSLYDSSSYEQYF.

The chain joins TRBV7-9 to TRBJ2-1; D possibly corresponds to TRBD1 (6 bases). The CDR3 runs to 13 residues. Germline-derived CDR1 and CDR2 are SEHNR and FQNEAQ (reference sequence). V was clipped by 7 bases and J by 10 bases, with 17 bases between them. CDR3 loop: CASKQGPALEQFF. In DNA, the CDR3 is TGTGCCAGCAAGCAGGGGCCCGCGTTAGAGCAGTTCTTC.

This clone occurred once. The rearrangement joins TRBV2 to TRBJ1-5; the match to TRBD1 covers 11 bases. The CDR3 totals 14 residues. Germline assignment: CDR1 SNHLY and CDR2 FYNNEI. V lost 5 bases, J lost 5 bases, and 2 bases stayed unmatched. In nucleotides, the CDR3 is TGTGCCAGCAGTAAGGGACAGGGGGATCAGCCCCAGCATTTT. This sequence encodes CASSKGQGDQPQHF.

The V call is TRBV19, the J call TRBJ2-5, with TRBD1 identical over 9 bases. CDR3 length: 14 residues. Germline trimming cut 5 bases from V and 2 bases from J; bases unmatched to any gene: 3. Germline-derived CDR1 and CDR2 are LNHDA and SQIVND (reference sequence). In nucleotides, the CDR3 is TGTGCCAGTAGTGGGGACAGGGTTCAAGAGACCCAGTACTTC. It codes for CASSGDRVQETQYF.

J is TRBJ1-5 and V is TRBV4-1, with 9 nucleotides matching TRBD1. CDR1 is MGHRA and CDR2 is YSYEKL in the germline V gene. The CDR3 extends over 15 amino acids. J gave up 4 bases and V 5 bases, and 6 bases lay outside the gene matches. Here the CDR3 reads CASSTRDRENQPQHF. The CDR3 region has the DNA TGCGCCAGCAGCACTCGGGACAGGGAAAATCAGCCCCAGCATTTT.

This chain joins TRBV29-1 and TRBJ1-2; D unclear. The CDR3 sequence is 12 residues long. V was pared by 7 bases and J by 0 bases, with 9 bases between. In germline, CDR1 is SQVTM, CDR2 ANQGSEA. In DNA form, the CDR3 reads TGCAGCGATTCCGGGGCTAACTATGGCTACACCTTC. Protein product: CSDSGANYGYTF. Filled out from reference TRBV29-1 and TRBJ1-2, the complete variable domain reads SAVISQKPSRDICQRGTSLTIQCQVDSQVTMMFWYRQQPGQSLTLIATANQGSEATYESGFVIDKFPISRPNLTFSTLTVSNMSPEDSSIYLCSDSGANYGYTFGSGTRLTVV.

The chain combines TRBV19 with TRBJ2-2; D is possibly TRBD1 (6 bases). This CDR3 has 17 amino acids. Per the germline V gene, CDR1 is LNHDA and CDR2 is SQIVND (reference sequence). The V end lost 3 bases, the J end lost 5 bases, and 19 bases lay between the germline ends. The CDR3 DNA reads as TGTGCCAGTAGTATCAATAATGTGTTGAGGGGGACCGGGGAGCTGTTTTTT. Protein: CASSINNVLRGTGELFF.

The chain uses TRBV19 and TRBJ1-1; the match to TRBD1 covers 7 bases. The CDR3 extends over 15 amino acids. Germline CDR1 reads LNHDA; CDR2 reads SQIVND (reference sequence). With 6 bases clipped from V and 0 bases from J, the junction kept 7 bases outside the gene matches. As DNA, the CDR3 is TGTGCCAGTAGGATCCCGGGACAGCTGAACACTGAAGCTTTCTTT. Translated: CASRIPGQLNTEAFF.

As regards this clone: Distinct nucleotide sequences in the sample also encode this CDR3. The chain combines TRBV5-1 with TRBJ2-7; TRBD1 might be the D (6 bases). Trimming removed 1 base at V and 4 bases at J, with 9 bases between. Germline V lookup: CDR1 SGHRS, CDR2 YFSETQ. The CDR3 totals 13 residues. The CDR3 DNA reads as TGCGCCAGCAGCTTGACAGGGTTTTACGAGCAGTACTTC. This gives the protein CASSLTGFYEQYF. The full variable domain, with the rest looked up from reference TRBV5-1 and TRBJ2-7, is KAGVTQTPRYLIKTRGQQVTLSCSPISGHRSVSWYQQTPGQGLQFLFEYFSETQRNKGNFPGRFSGRQFSNSRSEMNVSTLELGDSALYLCASSLTGFYEQYFGPGTRLTVT.

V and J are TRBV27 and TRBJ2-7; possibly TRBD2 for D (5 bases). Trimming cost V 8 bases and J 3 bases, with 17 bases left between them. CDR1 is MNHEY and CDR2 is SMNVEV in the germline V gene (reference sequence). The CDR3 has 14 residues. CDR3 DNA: TGTGCCAGCCCGGCGGGCAAGACACACTACGAGCAGTACTTC. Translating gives CASPAGKTHYEQYF.

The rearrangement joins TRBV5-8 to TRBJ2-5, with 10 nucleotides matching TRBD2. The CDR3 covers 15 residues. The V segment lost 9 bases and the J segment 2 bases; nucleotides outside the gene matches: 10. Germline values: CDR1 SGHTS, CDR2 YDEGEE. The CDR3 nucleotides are TGTGCCACCAAGGGGGCAGCGGGAGGGCAAGAGACCCAGTACTTC. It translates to CATKGAAGGQETQYF.

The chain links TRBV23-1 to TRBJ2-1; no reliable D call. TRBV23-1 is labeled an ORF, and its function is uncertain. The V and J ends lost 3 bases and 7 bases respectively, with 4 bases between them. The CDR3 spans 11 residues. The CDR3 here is CASSHRNEQFF. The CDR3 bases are TGCGCCAGCAGTCACAGGAATGAGCAGTTCTTC.

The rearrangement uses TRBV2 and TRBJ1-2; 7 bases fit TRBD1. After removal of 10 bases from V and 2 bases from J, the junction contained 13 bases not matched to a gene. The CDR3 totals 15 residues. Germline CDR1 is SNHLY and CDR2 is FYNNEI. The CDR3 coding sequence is TGTGCCAACGACAGGGCAGGGGAGCTCAACTATGGCTACACCTTC. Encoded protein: CANDRAGELNYGYTF.

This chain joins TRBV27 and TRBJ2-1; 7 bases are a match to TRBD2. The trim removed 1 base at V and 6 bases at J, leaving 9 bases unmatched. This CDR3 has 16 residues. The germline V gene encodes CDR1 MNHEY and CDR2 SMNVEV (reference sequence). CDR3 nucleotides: TGTGCCAGCAGTTTATGGGAGGGAGGGTCGGGCAATGAGCAGTTCTTC. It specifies CASSLWEGGSGNEQFF.